The 9 T cell receptor beta chains given below trace back to one sample, sequenced in a study of CD8+ T cells in alopecia areata. RNA was extracted and reverse transcribed into cDNA as the sequencing template. Sequenced by immunoSEQ multiplex PCR; TCRdb stores in-frame clones only, minus some. The table lists roughly 110,000 clones, around 54% of them singletons. The sample's treatment: oral pan-JAK inhibitor, 5-10 mg twice daily. Sequenced here: CD4+ T cells sorted from blood, sampled at week 24, from a patient treated with tofacitinib. Receptors were obtained from a human donor with alopecia areata.

This chain joins TRBV7-2 and TRBJ2-7; 12 bases are shared with TRBD2. Germline V CDR1 and CDR2: SGHTA, FQGNSA. This CDR3 spans 15 amino acids. J was trimmed by 4 bases and V by 7 bases; bases with no gene match: 8. The DNA for the CDR3 is TGTGCCAGCACCCCCCGACTAGCGGGGGCGTACGAGCAGTACTTC. Amino acids: CASTPRLAGAYEQYF. Supplemented by reference TRBV7-2 and TRBJ2-7, the full variable domain reads GAGVSQSPSNKVTEKGKDVELRCDPISGHTALYWYRQSLGQGLEFLIYFQGNSAPDKSGLPSDRFSAERTGGSVSTLTIQRTQQEDSAVYLCASTPRLAGAYEQYFGPGTRLTVT.

The rearrangement uses TRBV6-5 and TRBJ2-1; D may be TRBD1 (5 bases). Germline V gene data show CDR1 as MNHEY and CDR2 as SVGAGI. V gave up 2 bases and J gave up 7 bases, with 9 bases separating them. The CDR3 runs to 13 residues. The DNA for the CDR3 is TGTGCCAGCAGTTACGTAGGGGCAAATGAGCAGTTCTTC. As protein: CASSYVGANEQFF.

The chain links TRBV30 to TRBJ1-4; D gene unclear. The germline gives CDR1 GTSNPN, CDR2 SVGIG (reference sequence). The CDR3 runs 12 residues. V lost 3 bases, J lost 5 bases, and 7 bases lay in between. This CDR3 is CAWRVGNEKLFF. For the CDR3, the DNA is TGTGCCTGGAGAGTGGGAAATGAAAAACTGTTTTTT.

This clone was picked up a small number of times. The chain employs TRBV5-1 and TRBJ2-4; no clear D gene. Germline lookup yields CDR1 SGHRS and CDR2 YFSETQ. CDR3 length equals 14 residues. Trimming pared 4 bases from V and 4 bases from J, leaving 12 bases between. The CDR3 sequence is CASSRGDGKNIQYF. For the CDR3, the DNA is TGCGCCAGCAGCAGAGGTGATGGGAAAAACATTCAGTACTTC.

The V and J genes are TRBV27 and TRBJ2-1; D gene ambiguous. This CDR3 comprises 13 residues. V was shortened by 2 bases and J by 3 bases, with 5 bases between the two germline ends. CDR1 is MNHEY, CDR2 SMNVEV, per germline (reference sequence). For the CDR3, the DNA is TGTGCCAGCAGTTTAAGGGACTACAATGAGCAGTTCTTC. Protein product: CASSLRDYNEQFF.

The gene calls are TRBV6-1 and TRBJ1-6; the match to TRBD1 covers 8 bases. From germline, CDR1 is MNHNS and CDR2 SASEGT. Losses at the gene ends were 4 bases for V and 9 bases for J; bases not matched to a gene: 2. CDR3 length: 13 amino acids. The chain's CDR3 is CASSAGGSSPLHF. The CDR3, as DNA: TGTGCCAGCAGTGCAGGGGGCAGTTCACCCCTCCACTTT.

V gene TRBV5-6 combines with J gene TRBJ2-5; maybe TRBD2 (5 bases). This CDR3 has 14 amino acids. Germline loops: CDR1 SGHDT, CDR2 YYEEEE. V lost 2 bases to trimming and J lost 7 bases, with 15 bases between them. In nucleotides, the CDR3 is TGTGCCAGCAGCTTTGGTCTAGCCGGTGTGACCCAGTACTTC. Translating gives CASSFGLAGVTQYF.

V gene TRBV7-9 combines with J gene TRBJ2-5; 9 nucleotides align to TRBD1. The ends lost 7 bases at V and 7 bases at J; junction bases unmatched: 10. The CDR3 totals 14 residues. CDR1 SEHNR and CDR2 FQNEAQ come from the germline V gene (reference sequence). The CDR3 spells CASTSRDRVGTQYF. The CDR3 DNA reads as TGTGCCAGCACCTCCCGGGACAGGGTCGGGACCCAGTACTTC.

This clone was observed a handful of times. The chain employs TRBV21-1 and TRBJ1-5; no check of the table's D call, TRBD1, against the DNA was made. TRBV21-1 is designated a pseudogene. The CDR3 is 19 residues long. The CDR3 region is CASSKQRTTGAFSNQPQHF. In nucleotides, the CDR3 is TGTGCCAGCAGCAAGCAGAGGACGACAGGGGCCTTTAGCAATCAGCCCCAGCATTTT.